This T cell receptor (beta chain) was documented in a study of cytomegalovirus exposure and HLA in healthy donors. Study-level results: Specificity for CMV antigens was confirmed in vitro for three of the CMV-associated chains. The classifier, whose performance was assessed in both the original and validation cohorts, reportedly diagnosed cytomegalovirus status with high specificity and sensitivity. 150 to 200 TCR beta chains were listed as cytomegalovirus-associated. Most TCRs appeared rarely, but some public TCRs recurred in many donors.

Regarding this clone: What it recognizes is unknown.

Using immunoSEQ multiplex PCR, the repertoire was profiled, and TCRdb retains in-frame clones only, with some absent. The sample yields about 120,000 clones, roughly 90% seen once. Germline lookup yields CDR1 SGHRS and CDR2 YFSETQ. J gave up 0 bases and V 2 bases, and 11 bases lay outside the gene matches. The CDR3 loop spans 19 amino acids. The J gene is TRBJ2-4, the V gene TRBV5-1, with 10 bases that match TRBD2. Sequences were obtained from PBMCs. The source is a woman aged 18-29 years in good health and CMV-seropositive. As DNA, the CDR3 is TGCGCCAGCAGCTTTAGCGGGGGGCCGCCAATTTTAGCCAAAAACATTCAGTACTTC. This encodes CASSFSGGPPILAKNIQYF.